The 12 T cell receptor beta chains below come from one sample, sequenced in a study of T cells in Graves' hyperthyroidism and ophthalmopathy. Amplification of TCR beta CDR3 regions used RNA as the template. The study used the HTBI primer set for a first-round RT-PCR of the TCR CDR3. TCRdb redid the calling of the multiplex PCR reads with MiXCR, one entry per CDR3 protein. Of roughly 710,000 distinct CDR3 sequences listed, just over 35% are singletons. The sample comprised blood. These receptors were collected from a middle-aged woman with Graves' hyperthyroidism.

This clonotype was recorded at least ten times. The chain is built from TRBV10-2 and TRBJ2-7; TRBD1 aligns across 7 bases. CDR1 and CDR2 from the germline V gene are WSHSY and SAAADI. The CDR3 covers 15 residues. V dropped 3 bases and J dropped 0; count of bases not matched to a gene: 5. The CDR3 DNA reads TGCGCCAGCAGTGACCCCGGGACAGTCTCCTACGAGCAGTACTTC. It translates to CASSDPGTVSYEQYF.

In this sample, this clonotype turned up many times. The rearrangement uses TRBV20-1 and TRBJ2-7; D unresolved. V shed 3 bases and J shed 7 bases, with 16 bases lying between them. Germline CDR1 reads DFQATT; CDR2 reads SNEGSKA (reference sequence). There are 13 residues in the CDR3. The CDR3 sequence: CSASRPGWGEQYF. Written as DNA, the CDR3 is TGCAGTGCTAGTCGCCCTGGGTGGGGAGAGCAGTACTTC.

This clonotype was detected ten times or more. The V call is TRBV7-2, the J call TRBJ2-5, with 8 bases matching TRBD1. CDR1 and CDR2 (germline): SGHTA, FQGNSA. V lost 4 bases to trimming and J lost 5 bases; unmatched junction nucleotides: 6. The CDR3 consists of 14 residues. Here the CDR3 DNA reads TGTGCCAGCAGCTCCAGGACAGGGTGGGAGACCCAGTACTTC. Amino acid sequence: CASSSRTGWETQYF.

In its sample, this clonotype was seen a few times. This chain uses TRBV20-1 with TRBJ1-2; the D is unclear. CDR3 length: 18 residues. In germline, CDR1 is DFQATT, CDR2 SNEGSKA (reference sequence). Between the trimmed V and J ends, which lost 0 bases and 7 bases, there was a span of 27 bases. Here the CDR3 reads CSARDVTDGDRSGSGYTF. The CDR3 nucleotides read TGCAGTGCTAGAGATGTTACCGACGGCGATAGGAGTGGGAGTGGCTACACCTTC.

The chain uses TRBV19 and TRBJ1-1; 7 bases match TRBD1. V was clipped by 5 bases and J by 2 bases; unmatched bases: 8. The CDR3 loop spans 15 amino acids. Germline V gene lookup returns CDR1 LNHDA and CDR2 SQIVND (reference sequence). CDR3 DNA: TGTGCCAGTAGTTCCTACAGGGGCGGAAACACTGAAGCTTTCTTT. It specifies CASSSYRGGNTEAFF.

The chain employs TRBV30 and TRBJ1-1; D is undetermined. The CDR3 is 12 residues long. Trimming pared 0 bases from V and 5 bases from J, leaving 7 bases between. The V gene's germline CDR1 is GTSNPN and CDR2 SVGIG (reference sequence). The chain's CDR3 is CAWSVGGTEAFF. CDR3 coding DNA: TGTGCCTGGAGTGTGGGAGGGACTGAAGCTTTCTTT.

This chain joins TRBV20-1 and TRBJ2-6; no reliable D call. The CDR3 has 14 amino acids. Germline V lookup: CDR1 DFQATT, CDR2 SNEGSKA (reference sequence). Trimming pared 3 bases from V and 0 bases from J, leaving 6 bases between. The CDR3 region has the DNA TGCAGTGCTAGCGCCGCCTCTGGGGCCAACGTCCTGACTTTC. It translates to CSASAASGANVLTF.

This clonotype has more than one count but fewer than ten. At one boundary the junction diverges from the germline segment, which might be a read error. V and J are TRBV5-4 and TRBJ1-1; D might be TRBD1 (5 bases). The CDR3 loop spans 16 amino acids. CDR1 SGHNT and CDR2 YYREEE come from the germline V gene (reference sequence). CDR3 bases: TGCGCCAGCAGCCGATCCGGGGCCGAGGTGAACACTGAAGCTTTCTTT. It codes for CASSRSGAEVNTEAFF.

This chain's CDR3 is CASSLPGAPEAFF. The CDR3 DNA reads as TGTGCCAGCAGTCTCCCGGGGGCCCCTGAAGCTTTCTTT. This rearrangement joins TRBV12-3 or TRBV12-4 to TRBJ1-1, with D possibly matching TRBD1 (6 bases). The V end was cut by 5 bases, the J end by 6 bases, with 13 bases between. This CDR3 contains 13 residues.

This clonotype was seen ten or more times. This rearrangement joins TRBV11-2 to TRBJ1-6, with D unresolved. In germline, CDR1 is SGHAT, CDR2 FQNNGV. This CDR3 has 11 amino acids. The ends were cut back, 0 bases at V and 13 bases at J, with 4 bases in the middle. CDR3 in amino acids: CASSLDYPLHF. For the CDR3, the DNA is TGTGCCAGCAGCTTAGACTACCCCCTCCACTTT.

This clonotype has ten or more counts. This CDR3 reads CAISESSFVRTGWDGYTF. The CDR3 DNA sequence: TGTGCCATCAGTGAGTCGAGTTTCGTCAGGACAGGGTGGGATGGCTACACCTTC. The V and J genes are TRBV10-3 and TRBJ1-2, with TRBD1 identical over 8 bases. V lost 0 bases, J lost 6 bases, and 15 bases stayed unmatched. The CDR3 consists of 18 residues. In germline, CDR1 is ENHRY, CDR2 SYGVKD.

Details on this clonotype: With a much larger clone just one base away, this may be a read error. This chain links TRBV7-9 with TRBJ2-7; no definite D call. This CDR3 is built from 14 residues. The V gene lost 5 bases and the J gene lost 5 bases, with 16 bases spanning the gap. Germline V gene lookup returns CDR1 SEHNR and CDR2 FQNEAQ (reference sequence). The CDR3 DNA reads TGTGCCAGCAGCCCAACCGAGGCGGCCGACGAGCAGTACTTC. Protein sequence: CASSPTEAADEQYF.